This T cell receptor beta chain was sequenced in a study of long-term antiretroviral therapy in people with HIV. Study-level points and caveats: Investigators report no available data on ART adherence, viral resistance or therapy changes. Clonal expansions arising prior to ART prevailed in the repertoire at every time point. Gathering of blood took place between the mid-2000s and the late 2010s, possibly under older ART regimens.

This clone has a handful of counts. What it recognizes is unknown. Trimming removed 3 bases at V and 5 bases at J, with 17 bases between. CDR3 length equals 15 residues. The germline gives CDR1 MNHNS, CDR2 SASEGT. Samples held 1-10 million cryopreserved PBMC before DNA extraction. At survey level, the immunoSEQ assay was run in its v3.0 version. The table came from immunoSEQ multiplex PCR; TCRdb's copy has only in-frame clones and leaves some out. The sample has more than 15,000 clones; about four fifths are singletons. The chain couples TRBV6-1 to TRBJ2-7; either TRBD1 or TRBD2 may supply D (7 bases each). The sample here was unsorted PBMCs, taken at the start of antiretroviral therapy. This clonotype originated in a man younger than 40 with HIV. CDR3 nucleotide sequence: TGTGCCAGCAGTGACTGGGAGCAGGGGGGGAACGAGCAGTACTTC. Translating it yields CASSDWEQGGNEQYF.